This T cell receptor (beta chain) appears in the sequencing data of a study of cytomegalovirus exposure and HLA in healthy donors. General study findings and limits: Looking again later, the authors saw that most CMV-associated TCR beta chains seemed HLA-restricted.

60 Vbeta and 13 Jbeta primers were used in PCR. Repertoires were generated with immunoSEQ multiplex PCR, while TCRdb's copy carries only in-frame clones and drops some. The repertoire holds 150,000 to 200,000 clones, with roughly 83% as singletons. CDR3 size: 15 residues. CDR1 and CDR2 from the germline V gene are MDHEN and SYDVKM. The germline V and J ends were trimmed by 4 bases and 1 base, with 11 bases remaining between them. About this clone itself: What it recognizes is unknown.

This TCR was recovered from a woman between 50 and 59 years old in good health and CMV-seronegative. The V gene is TRBV28, the J gene TRBJ1-5; a possible D gene is TRBD1 (5 bases). The sequenced sample was PBMCs. The CDR3 here is CASSSTGGSNQPQHF. In DNA form, the CDR3 reads TGTGCCAGCAGTTCCACGGGGGGGAGCAATCAGCCCCAGCATTTT.